Listed below are T cell receptor beta chains from one sample, sequenced in a study of cytomegalovirus exposure and HLA in healthy donors. Assay used: immunoSEQ multiplex PCR; TCRdb lists only in-frame clones, some missing. The repertoire has 150,000 to 200,000 clones, around 84% of them found once; the top ten carry roughly 1.5%. The sequencing sample was made of PBMCs. These receptors were collected from a woman younger than 30 in good health and CMV-seronegative. Both conserved end residues are part of each CDR3. The D gene is left open where the match is weak. The listing skips clone size in some rows; elsewhere it reads once, few, many or a size class.

CDR3 DNA: TGCGCCAGCAGCCACGCCGGGACTACTATCGGGGAGCTGTTTTTT; CDR3 protein: CASSHAGTTIGELFF; clone size: -; V gene: TRBV4-3; D gene: TRBD2; J gene: TRBJ2-2
CDR3 DNA: TGTGCCAGCACATCCCAGGGGCGGGAGGGGACAGATACGCAGTATTTT; CDR3 protein: CASTSQGREGTDTQYF; clone size: -; V gene: TRBV28; D gene: TRBD2; J gene: TRBJ2-3
CDR3 DNA: TGTGCCAGCAGCTCTAGAGGGCCGGAGACCCAGTACTTC; CDR3 protein: CASSSRGPETQYF; clone size: -; V gene: TRBV7-9; D gene: -; J gene: TRBJ2-5
CDR3 DNA: TGTGCCAGCAGCGGACCGGGACAGGGGGCTTGGACTGAAGCTTTCTTT; CDR3 protein: CASSGPGQGAWTEAFF; clone size: -; V gene: TRBV7-9; D gene: TRBD1; J gene: TRBJ1-1
CDR3 DNA: TGTGCCATCAGTGATTTTGCGGAAGAAGATACGCAGTATTTT; CDR3 protein: CAISDFAEEDTQYF; clone size: once; V gene: TRBV10-3; D gene: -; J gene: TRBJ2-3
CDR3 DNA: TGTGCCAGCAGCTTAGTCGCTGCGGGAGGGCCGAGTGAGCAGTTCTTC; CDR3 protein: CASSLVAAGGPSEQFF; clone size: -; V gene: TRBV11-2; D gene: TRBD2; J gene: TRBJ2-1
CDR3 DNA: TGTGCCAGCAGAGAGCTGATGAACACCGGGGAGCTGTTTTTT; CDR3 protein: CASRELMNTGELFF; clone size: -; V gene: TRBV6-6; D gene: -; J gene: TRBJ2-2
CDR3 DNA: TGTGCCACCGCACGGGGCAGGGGATATCAGTCCTACAATGAGCAGTTCTTC; CDR3 protein: CATARGRGYQSYNEQFF; clone size: -; V gene: TRBV11-2; D gene: -; J gene: TRBJ2-1
CDR3 DNA: TGTGCCAGCAGTGAATCACTAGCGGGGACCGGGGAGCTGTTTTTT; CDR3 protein: CASSESLAGTGELFF; clone size: -; V gene: TRBV6-1; D gene: TRBD2; J gene: TRBJ2-2
CDR3 DNA: TGTGCCATCAGTGAGTCGGACAGGGGGACGGACACTGAAGCTTTCTTT; CDR3 protein: CAISESDRGTDTEAFF; clone size: few; V gene: TRBV10-3; D gene: TRBD1; J gene: TRBJ1-1
CDR3 DNA: TGTGCCAGCAGCTTAGTGGGGGAGGGGGACGAGCAGTACTTC; CDR3 protein: CASSLVGEGDEQYF; clone size: -; V gene: TRBV7-8; D gene: -; J gene: TRBJ2-7
CDR3 DNA: TGTGCCAGTAGTATTCGGCGGGAGACCACCAACGTCCTGACTTTC; CDR3 protein: CASSIRRETTNVLTF; clone size: -; V gene: TRBV19; D gene: TRBD2; J gene: TRBJ2-6
CDR3 DNA: TGTGCCAGCTCACCACCAGCGGGGGTCGGGGAGCTGTTTTTT; CDR3 protein: CASSPPAGVGELFF; clone size: -; V gene: TRBV18; D gene: TRBD2; J gene: TRBJ2-2
CDR3 DNA: TGTGCCAGCAGCCCCTTAAATGATATTCGGGGGACAGGGGGCGCATTAATCTACAATGAGCAGTTCTTC; CDR3 protein: CASSPLNDIRGTGGALIYNEQFF; clone size: -; V gene: TRBV4-2; D gene: TRBD1; J gene: TRBJ2-1
CDR3 DNA: TGTGCCAGTAGTCAACGGACAGAAGTGGGGAACACTGAAGCTTTCTTT; CDR3 protein: CASSQRTEVGNTEAFF; clone size: -; V gene: TRBV19; D gene: -; J gene: TRBJ1-1
CDR3 DNA: TGTGCCAGCAGTTATGGAGACAGGCCCCTCTACGAGCAGTACTTC; CDR3 protein: CASSYGDRPLYEQYF; clone size: -; V gene: TRBV6-5; D gene: -; J gene: TRBJ2-7
CDR3 DNA: TGCAGCGTTCTCGGGGTTAGCTACACCTTC; CDR3 protein: CSVLGVSYTF; clone size: -; V gene: TRBV29-1; D gene: -; J gene: TRBJ1-2
CDR3 DNA: TGCGCCAGCAGCCAAGATTGGGACAGGGGGGAGACCCAGTACTTC; CDR3 protein: CASSQDWDRGETQYF; clone size: -; V gene: TRBV4-1; D gene: TRBD1; J gene: TRBJ2-5
CDR3 DNA: TGCGCCAGCAGCCAAGAGAGACTAGCGGACTCCTACGAGCAGTACTTC; CDR3 protein: CASSQERLADSYEQYF; clone size: few; V gene: TRBV4-3; D gene: TRBD2; J gene: TRBJ2-7
CDR3 DNA: TGTGCCAGCAGTTTAATACTAGCGGGCCCCAGCTCCTACAATGAGCAGTTCTTC; CDR3 protein: CASSLILAGPSSYNEQFF; clone size: -; V gene: TRBV28; D gene: TRBD2; J gene: TRBJ2-1
CDR3 DNA: TGTGCCAGCAGCGTAGGAACAGGGGTGCAGCCCCAGCATTTT; CDR3 protein: CASSVGTGVQPQHF; clone size: -; V gene: TRBV9; D gene: TRBD1; J gene: TRBJ1-5
CDR3 DNA: TGCAGCGTTCTTGGCAGTAGCACAGATACGCAGTATTTT; CDR3 protein: CSVLGSSTDTQYF; clone size: -; V gene: TRBV29-1; D gene: -; J gene: TRBJ2-3
CDR3 DNA: TGTGCCAGCAGCTCGACAGGGTTCTCAACTAATGAAAAACTGTTTTTT; CDR3 protein: CASSSTGFSTNEKLFF; clone size: -; V gene: TRBV7-6; D gene: TRBD1; J gene: TRBJ1-4
CDR3 DNA: TGTGCCAGCAGCAAAAGATCGGACCGGGGAGAGACCCAGTACTTC; CDR3 protein: CASSKRSDRGETQYF; clone size: once; V gene: TRBV7-2; D gene: -; J gene: TRBJ2-5
CDR3 DNA: TGTGCCAGCAGGGAGACCGGGACAGGGGGCGCAAATAGATCCTACGAGCAGTACTTC; CDR3 protein: CASRETGTGGANRSYEQYF; clone size: -; V gene: TRBV7-9; D gene: TRBD1; J gene: TRBJ2-7
CDR3 DNA: TGCGCCAGCAGCTTGGGCCTATTACTAGCGGGAGCAGATACGCAGTATTTT; CDR3 protein: CASSLGLLLAGADTQYF; clone size: few; V gene: TRBV5-1; D gene: TRBD2; J gene: TRBJ2-3
CDR3 DNA: TGTGCCAGCAGCTTTGACAGCGGAAACACCATATATTTT; CDR3 protein: CASSFDSGNTIYF; clone size: -; V gene: TRBV5-6; D gene: -; J gene: TRBJ1-3
CDR3 DNA: TGTGCCAGCAGGCCCAGGGGACAGGGACGTAGCAATCAGCCCCAGCATTTT; CDR3 protein: CASRPRGQGRSNQPQHF; clone size: -; V gene: TRBV7-2; D gene: TRBD1; J gene: TRBJ1-5
CDR3 DNA: TGTGCCAGCAGCACTGGACAGGGTAATGAAAAACTGTTTTTT; CDR3 protein: CASSTGQGNEKLFF; clone size: -; V gene: TRBV11-3; D gene: TRBD1; J gene: TRBJ1-4
CDR3 DNA: TGTGCCAGCAGTTACCGGAGCGGGAGTCGGTACAATGAGCAGTTCTTC; CDR3 protein: CASSYRSGSRYNEQFF; clone size: -; V gene: TRBV6-5; D gene: TRBD2; J gene: TRBJ2-1
CDR3 DNA: TGTGCCAGCATCATCAATGGAGGTTCGGCTGGCTACACCTTC; CDR3 protein: CASIINGGSAGYTF; clone size: -; V gene: TRBV28; D gene: -; J gene: TRBJ1-2
CDR3 DNA: TGTGCCAGCAGCCCCGGTAGCTTTGGAGAGACCCAGTACTTC; CDR3 protein: CASSPGSFGETQYF; clone size: -; V gene: TRBV7-2; D gene: -; J gene: TRBJ2-5
CDR3 DNA: TGTGCCAGCAGCGGTCGGACAGGGGGCTTTCGCTACGAGCAGTACTTC; CDR3 protein: CASSGRTGGFRYEQYF; clone size: -; V gene: TRBV2; D gene: TRBD1; J gene: TRBJ2-7
CDR3 DNA: TGCGCCAGCAGCCCCGGACAGGGAGGTAACTATGGCTACACCTTC; CDR3 protein: CASSPGQGGNYGYTF; clone size: few; V gene: TRBV4-1; D gene: TRBD1; J gene: TRBJ1-2
CDR3 DNA: TGTGCCAGCAGTTTTCGGGCAGGGGGAAGGACCGGGGAGCTGTTTTTT; CDR3 protein: CASSFRAGGRTGELFF; clone size: -; V gene: TRBV7-2; D gene: TRBD1; J gene: TRBJ2-2
CDR3 DNA: TGTGCCAGCAGTTTATCAAGGACGGGATCCCAGACTTGGCAGCAGTACTTC; CDR3 protein: CASSLSRTGSQTWQQYF; clone size: once; V gene: TRBV27; D gene: -; J gene: TRBJ2-7
CDR3 DNA: TGTGCCAGCTCACCAAGGGACACGGGAGGCTACACCTTC; CDR3 protein: CASSPRDTGGYTF; clone size: -; V gene: TRBV18; D gene: -; J gene: TRBJ1-2
CDR3 DNA: TGTGCCAGCAGCTTCCCACCTTGGCCCTTTTACAATGAGCAGTTCTTC; CDR3 protein: CASSFPPWPFYNEQFF; clone size: -; V gene: TRBV5-7; D gene: -; J gene: TRBJ2-1
CDR3 DNA: TGTGCCAGCAGTTCCCCGGGGACTAATGAAAAACTGTTTTTT; CDR3 protein: CASSSPGTNEKLFF; clone size: -; V gene: TRBV28; D gene: -; J gene: TRBJ1-4